The 25 T cell receptor beta chains listed next were all sequenced from one sample in a study of blood T cell repertoires in COVID-19. The repertoire was sequenced with immunoSEQ multiplex PCR; TCRdb's copy has only in-frame clones and lacks some. Of under 250,000 clones listed, around 80% were seen once; the top ten hold around 8.9%. Sequencing was performed on peripheral blood. Receptors originate from a man in his forties with active or convalescent COVID-19.

This clone appeared once. V gene TRBV11-3 combines with J gene TRBJ2-5; 8 bases align to TRBD1. The CDR3 contains 17 residues. The V gene end was trimmed by 4 bases and the J gene end by 7 bases; junction bases not matched to a gene: 17. Germline CDR1 reads SGHNT; CDR2 reads YENEEA. CDR3 DNA: TGTGCCAGCAGCTCACCGGTGGACAGGGTATTCCCAGGGACCCAGTACTTC. Translated: CASSSPVDRVFPGTQYF. The full variable domain, in which reference TRBV11-3 and TRBJ2-5 provide the parts outside the CDR3, is EAGVVQSPRYKIIEKKQPVAFWCNPISGHNTLYWYLQNLGQGPELLIRYENEEAVDDSQLPKDRFSAERLKGVDSTLKIQPAELGDSAVYLCASSSPVDRVFPGTQYFGPGTRLLVL.

In this sample, this clone turned up a few times. The chain combines TRBV19 with TRBJ1-4; tentatively, D is TRBD1 (6 bases). The germline gives CDR1 LNHDA, CDR2 SQIVND (reference sequence). V shed 3 bases and J shed 1 base, with 9 bases lying between them. The length of the CDR3 is 15 residues. The CDR3 coding sequence is TGTGCCAGTAGTATCCTACAGGGAACTAATGAAAAACTGTTTTTT. It codes for CASSILQGTNEKLFF.

V and J are TRBV21-1 and TRBJ2-7; TRBD1, the D gene given by the table, was not confirmed from the DNA. TRBV21-1 is a pseudogene locus. This CDR3 is built from 14 residues. CDR3 in DNA: TGTGCCAGCATGCGGACAGGGTGTAAGTACGAGCAGTACTTC. Translated, it gives CASMRTGCKYEQYF.

The chain employs TRBV6-1 and TRBJ2-3; TRBD2 aligns across 13 bases. Germline V gene lookup returns CDR1 MNHNS and CDR2 SASEGT. The CDR3 sequence is 17 residues long. Unmatched junction bases numbered 5, after V lost 4 bases and J lost 1 base. The CDR3 nucleotides read TGTGCCAGCAGTGGAACTAGCGGGAGGGCCGGCACAGATACGCAGTATTTT. Translating gives CASSGTSGRAGTDTQYF.

J is TRBJ2-1 and V is TRBV6-4; TRBD2 matches at 13 bases. This CDR3 has 16 residues. Germline V gene data show CDR1 as MRHNA and CDR2 as SNTAGT. V lost 6 bases, J lost 5 bases, and 7 bases stayed unmatched. The CDR3 sequence: CASSPTGLAGHNEQFF. For the CDR3, the DNA is TGTGCCAGCAGCCCGACGGGACTAGCGGGACACAATGAGCAGTTCTTC.

V usage is TRBV10-2 and J usage is TRBJ2-5; D gene ambiguous. V was clipped by 3 bases and J by 1 base, with 6 bases between them. The CDR3 contains 13 residues. Germline CDR1 WSHSY, CDR2 SAAADI. This chain's CDR3 is CASSEHTQETQYF. In DNA form, the CDR3 reads TGCGCCAGCAGTGAACATACCCAAGAGACCCAGTACTTC.

The chain recombines TRBV15 with TRBJ2-2, with TRBD2 identical over 9 bases. The CDR3 runs to 17 residues. The trim removed 2 bases at V and 8 bases at J, leaving 12 bases unmatched. Germline lookup yields CDR1 LNHNV and CDR2 YYDKDF (reference sequence). The CDR3 is CATSRPPGTSSLGELFF. CDR3 sequence (DNA): TGTGCCACCAGCAGACCTCCCGGGACTAGCAGTCTAGGGGAGCTGTTTTTT. Complete variable domain (other parts from reference TRBV15 and TRBJ2-2): DAMVIQNPRYQVTQFGKPVTLSCSQTLNHNVMYWYQQKSSQAPKLLFHYYDKDFNNEADTPDNFQSRRPNTSFCFLDIRSPGLGDTAMYLCATSRPPGTSSLGELFFGEGSRLTVL.

This rearrangement joins TRBV24-1 to TRBJ2-1; TRBD2 agrees at 9 bases. Germline V gene sequence: CDR1 KGHDR, CDR2 SFDVKD. J was trimmed by 8 bases and V by 1 base; bases with no gene match: 8. The length of the CDR3 is 16 residues. CDR3 nucleotides: TGTGCCACCAGTGATTTCGCGCGGGGGGGCGTCGATGAGCAGTTCTTC. Translated: CATSDFARGGVDEQFF.

This clone came up once. The gene calls are TRBV7-2 and TRBJ1-6; 10 bases agree with TRBD1. Trimming cost V 5 bases and J 8 bases; bases outside gene matches: 6. The germline V gene encodes CDR1 SGHTA and CDR2 FQGNSA. The CDR3 is 15 amino acids. In DNA, the CDR3 is TGTGCCAGCAGCCTAGACAGGGGGCGGGATTCACCCCTCCACTTT. Translating gives CASSLDRGRDSPLHF.

The chain links TRBV25-1 to TRBJ1-1; D remains ambiguous. Germline loops: CDR1 MGHDK, CDR2 SYGVNS. The CDR3 totals 14 residues. V was clipped by 6 bases and J by 1 base, with 12 bases between them. In DNA form, the CDR3 reads TGTGCCAGCAGAGAAGAGGGCTGGAACACTGAAGCTTTCTTT. Translated: CASREEGWNTEAFF.

The CDR3 DNA reads TGCAGCGCCAATCCGGGAGCCGAGCAGTTCTTC. Protein: CSANPGAEQFF. The rearrangement joins TRBV29-1 to TRBJ2-1, with TRBD2 as a possible D gene (6 bases). The germline V and J ends were trimmed by 7 bases and 10 bases, with 14 bases remaining between them. Germline CDR1 reads SQVTM; CDR2 reads ANQGSEA. The CDR3 has 11 residues.

The CDR3 reads CAISGQAASPLHF. Here the CDR3 DNA reads TGTGCCATCAGTGGGCAGGCCGCTTCACCCCTCCACTTT. V gene TRBV10-3 combines with J gene TRBJ1-6, with no clear D. Germline assignment: CDR1 ENHRY and CDR2 SYGVKD. Trimming shortened V by 4 bases and J by 9 bases, and 10 bases separated the two germline ends. The CDR3 runs to 13 residues.

The CDR3 is CASSEQGAPDTQYF. The CDR3 DNA sequence: TGTGCCAGCAGTGAACAGGGGGCACCAGATACGCAGTATTTT. This rearrangement joins TRBV2 to TRBJ2-3, with 8 bases matching TRBD1. CDR1 SNHLY and CDR2 FYNNEI come from the germline V gene. The CDR3 totals 14 residues. V was pared by 2 bases and J by 4 bases, with 2 bases of the junction left unmatched.

The chain joins TRBV7-2 to TRBJ2-5, with 10 bases that match TRBD2. CDR3 length: 18 amino acids. The V segment lost 4 bases and the J segment 3 bases; nucleotides outside the gene matches: 14. Germline V lookup: CDR1 SGHTA, CDR2 FQGNSA. CDR3 in amino acids: CASSSKGAAGGAEETQYF. The CDR3 DNA reads as TGTGCCAGCAGCTCCAAAGGGGCAGCGGGGGGGGCGGAAGAGACCCAGTACTTC.

The rearrangement joins TRBV6-6 to TRBJ2-1; 10 positions match TRBD2. CDR1 MNHNY and CDR2 SVGAGI come from the germline V gene (reference sequence). V trimming: 6 bases; J trimming: 6 bases; junction bases outside the gene matches: 8. The CDR3 runs 15 residues. The CDR3 region has the DNA TGTGCCAGCAGCGATCTAGCGGGAGTGGGCAATGAGCAGTTCTTC. Its translation: CASSDLAGVGNEQFF.

The J gene is TRBJ1-4, the V gene TRBV7-2, with TRBD1 matching 8 bases. This CDR3 has 15 residues. Trimming cost V 4 bases and J 11 bases; bases outside gene matches: 12. CDR1 and CDR2 from the germline V gene are SGHTA and FQGNSA. This chain's CDR3 is CASSSPSRDRYKLFF. For the CDR3, the DNA is TGTGCCAGCAGCTCCCCGTCCCGGGACAGGTACAAACTGTTTTTT.

This clone was counted only a few times. The chain has TRBV4-3 and TRBJ1-3; no firm D call. Between the trimmed V and J ends, which lost 1 base and 1 base, there was a span of 11 bases. The germline V gene encodes CDR1 LGHNA and CDR2 YSLEER. The CDR3 contains 16 residues. The CDR3 sequence is CASSQGLTLSGNTIYF. The CDR3 DNA sequence: TGCGCCAGCAGCCAAGGCCTCACATTATCTGGAAACACCATATATTTT.

The V call is TRBV9, the J call TRBJ2-1, with TRBD2 matching over 10 bases. This CDR3 is 16 amino acids long. V was clipped by 4 bases and J by 5 bases; unmatched bases: 9. From germline, CDR1 is SGDLS and CDR2 YYNGEE. Here the CDR3 DNA reads TGTGCCAGCAGCCTAACCGGACTAGCGGAAAACAATGAGCAGTTCTTC. Translation: CASSLTGLAENNEQFF.

The chain has TRBV6-6 and TRBJ2-1; TRBD2 might be the D (5 bases). In germline, CDR1 is MNHNY, CDR2 SVGAGI (reference sequence). The CDR3 is 18 amino acids. The germline V and J ends were trimmed by 5 bases and 0 bases, with 20 bases remaining between them. The CDR3 region is CASSRAGLGASSYNEQFF. The CDR3 DNA follows: TGTGCCAGCAGTCGGGCGGGCCTGGGAGCGAGCTCCTACAATGAGCAGTTCTTC.

This clone has more than one count but fewer than ten. V and J are TRBV30 and TRBJ1-4; D is uncertain. V shed 4 bases and J shed 7 bases, with 10 bases lying between them. There are 12 residues in the CDR3. The germline V gene encodes CDR1 GTSNPN and CDR2 SVGIG (reference sequence). The CDR3 sequence is CAWNLGGEKLFF. For the CDR3, the DNA is TGTGCCTGGAACCTAGGTGGTGAAAAACTGTTTTTT. Based on the CDR3 plus reference TRBV30 and TRBJ1-4, the full variable domain is SQTIHQWPATLVQPVGSPLSLECTVEGTSNPNLYWYRQAAGRGLQLLFYSVGIGQISSEVPQNLSASRPQDRQFILSSKKLLLSDSGFYLCAWNLGGEKLFFGSGTQLSVL.

V usage is TRBV5-4 and J usage is TRBJ1-6; no definite D call. CDR3 length: 15 amino acids. V lost 0 bases and J 7 bases, leaving 11 bases between the germline ends. Germline V gene sequence: CDR1 SGHNT, CDR2 YYREEE (reference sequence). The CDR3 coding sequence is TGTGCCAGCAGCTTGGAGCGGGGTGGGAATTCACCCCTCCACTTT. Encoded protein: CASSLERGGNSPLHF.

The V gene is TRBV6-1, the J gene TRBJ2-4, with D possibly matching TRBD2 (6 bases). This CDR3 comprises 15 residues. V was clipped by 2 bases and J by 6 bases, with 14 bases between them. The germline gives CDR1 MNHNS, CDR2 SASEGT. CDR3 in DNA: TGTGCCAGCAGTGAAAGAGGAGGGGCCTCAAACATTCAGTACTTC. Its protein product is CASSERGGASNIQYF.

The DNA of the CDR3 is TGTGCCAGCTCACCGGCGGAGTTCCCTAACTATGGCTACACCTTC. Its translation is CASSPAEFPNYGYTF. The chain joins TRBV18 to TRBJ1-2; D is uncertain. CDR1 and CDR2 from the germline V gene are KGHSH and LQKENI. Trimming left V 3 bases short and J 0 bases short, with 11 bases between. There are 15 residues in the CDR3. The full variable domain, with the rest looked up from reference TRBV18 and TRBJ1-2, is NAGVMQNPRHLVRRRGQEARLRCSPMKGHSHVYWYRQLPEEGLKFMVYLQKENIIDESGMPKERFSAEFPKEGPSILRIQQVVRGDSAAYFCASSPAEFPNYGYTFGSGTRLTVV.

In its sample, this clone was seen a few times. The genes are TRBV2 and TRBJ1-3; weak D call: TRBD1 (5 bases). Germline lookup yields CDR1 SNHLY and CDR2 FYNNEI. The CDR3 runs 14 residues. V lost 2 bases and J lost 3, with 8 bases in between. The CDR3 region has the DNA TGTGCCAGCAGTGAACAGGGTATTGGAAACACCATATATTTT. This encodes CASSEQGIGNTIYF.

The chain joins TRBV6-2 or TRBV6-3 to TRBJ1-1, with 9 nucleotides matching TRBD1. V trimming: 5 bases; J trimming: 5 bases; junction bases outside the gene matches: 9. Germline V gives CDR1 MNHEY, CDR2 SVGEGT. The CDR3 is made up of 15 amino acids. The DNA of the CDR3 is TGTGCCAGCAGTCAACCGGGACAGGGAAGAACTGAAGCTTTCTTT. It yields the protein CASSQPGQGRTEAFF.